A selection of T cell receptor beta chains follows, all from one sample in a study of vaccination effects on CD4 cells after COVID-19. These TCRs are of unknown antigen specificity. The assay was immunoSEQ multiplex PCR, and TCRdb's table has in-frame clones only and misses some. The sample lists approximately 37,000 clones; over 80% were seen once. Sample: CD4+ T cells from PBMCs cultured without peptide, taken before COVID-19 vaccination. Receptors originate from a human donor who received a COVID-19 vaccine. Both conserved end residues are part of each CDR3. D genes are given only for firm matches. Expanded clones are given a class, and other clones once, few, many or no size at all.

cdr3_nt cdr3_aa j_call v_call clone_size d_call
TGCAGCGTCCGCCCGACAGGGATCCGCACTGAAGCTTTCTTT CSVRPTGIRTEAFF TRBJ1-1 TRBV29-1 - TRBD1
TGTGCCAGCAGTTACGAGACCCAAGAGACCCAGTACTTC CASSYETQETQYF TRBJ2-5 TRBV6-5 - -
TGTGCCTGGAGTGTAGGGGCAGATGAAAAACTGTTTTTT CAWSVGADEKLFF TRBJ1-4 TRBV30 once -
TGTGCCTTCAGTAGCAGAAACCAAGAGACCCAGTACTTC CAFSSRNQETQYF TRBJ2-5 TRBV2 - -
TGTGCCTGGAGTGGGGACAGCAATCAGCCCCAGCATTTT CAWSGDSNQPQHF TRBJ1-5 TRBV30 - -
TGTGCCAGCAGCTTAGTGGCGGGGGCGATCTACAATGAGCAGTTCTTC CASSLVAGAIYNEQFF TRBJ2-1 TRBV7-9 - -
TGTGCTAGTGGTATCCTGGGGCAGGGGAACACCATATATTTT CASGILGQGNTIYF TRBJ1-3 TRBV12-5 - -
TGTGCCAGTAGTATGCCCAAGGAGGAATTAAATACGCAGTATTTT CASSMPKEELNTQYF TRBJ2-3 TRBV19 - -
TGTGCCAGCAGTGAATCCGGGTACCAAGAGACCCAGTACTTC CASSESGYQETQYF TRBJ2-5 TRBV25-1 - -
TGTGCCAGCAGACCCACCGTTTCAGGGGGCAGTCAGCCCCAGCATTTT CASRPTVSGGSQPQHF TRBJ1-5 TRBV27 - TRBD1
TGTGCCAGCACTGTACAGGGGTTGAGCAATCAGCCCCAGCATTTT CASTVQGLSNQPQHF TRBJ1-5 TRBV6-5 - TRBD1
TGTGCCAGCAGCGTAGCTAGGGCAGGGGCGGGAAACACCATATATTTT CASSVARAGAGNTIYF TRBJ1-3 TRBV9 medium-sized -
TGTGCCAGTAGTCCCCGGGGGGCCGTGAGCAATCAGCCCCAGCATTTT CASSPRGAVSNQPQHF TRBJ1-5 TRBV19 - -
TGCGCCAGCAGCCCAACTGGGGGGGCTGGAAACACCATATATTTT CASSPTGGAGNTIYF TRBJ1-3 TRBV5-1 - -
TGTGCCATCAGCGGGACGGATGAAAAACTGTTTTTT CAISGTDEKLFF TRBJ1-4 TRBV10-3 few -
TGTGCCAGCAGCCCTACGACGAGACAGCTGGGCGACCATAACTACACCTTC CASSPTTRQLGDHNYTF TRBJ1-2 TRBV6-2/TRBV6-3 - -
TGTGCCAGTAGTATAGCGGGGACAGCCGGCGCTGAAGCTTTCTTT CASSIAGTAGAEAFF TRBJ1-1 TRBV19 - TRBD1
TGCGCCAGCAGCTTGCTTCAGGGACAGGGCGATGGCTACACCTTC CASSLLQGQGDGYTF TRBJ1-2 TRBV5-1 - TRBD1
TGTGCCACCTACCTACAGGGGTCCGGGGAGCTGTTTTTT CATYLQGSGELFF TRBJ2-2 TRBV24-1 - TRBD1
TGTGCCAGCCCCATTTCTTGGGACGGACTTAAAAGCACAGATACGCAGTATTTT CASPISWDGLKSTDTQYF TRBJ2-3 TRBV5-8 - -
TGTGCCAGCTCACCATACAGCCAAGAGACCCAGTACTTC CASSPYSQETQYF TRBJ2-5 TRBV18 - -
TGTGCCAGCAGTGAACTCGTGACAGGCAACTATGGCTACACCTTC CASSELVTGNYGYTF TRBJ1-2 TRBV2 once -
TGTGCCAGTAGGACAATCGGGGGTGGGGGCAATCAGCCCCAGCATTTT CASRTIGGGGNQPQHF TRBJ1-5 TRBV19 few -
TGTGCCAGCAGTTCGACAGGGAATGGCTACACCTTC CASSSTGNGYTF TRBJ1-2 TRBV28 - TRBD1
TGTGCCAGCAGCTCAAACGCACAGGGATATTCACCCCTCCACTTT CASSSNAQGYSPLHF TRBJ1-6 TRBV7-3 few -
TGTGCCAGCAGTTCCCCTGGAGCCGGCGGCTACACCTTC CASSSPGAGGYTF TRBJ1-2 TRBV28 - -
TGTGCCAGCAGCGTAGTTTCGCAGGTGCTGAACACTGAAGCTTTCTTT CASSVVSQVLNTEAFF TRBJ1-1 TRBV9 - -
TGCACCAGCAGCCACTTAATCGGACAGAACCAAGAGACCCAGTACTTC CTSSHLIGQNQETQYF TRBJ2-5 TRBV1 - -
TGTGCCAGCAGTGGGAACCCTTTCTACTCTAATTCACCCCTCCACTTT CASSGNPFYSNSPLHF TRBJ1-6 TRBV2 - -
TGTGCCAGCAGGGCTGGGACCGACTCTGGAAACACCATATATTTT CASRAGTDSGNTIYF TRBJ1-3 TRBV9 - -
TGTGCCAGCAGTTCTCCTGGACGGGCTAATTCACCCCTCCACTTT CASSSPGRANSPLHF TRBJ1-6 TRBV6-5 - -
TGTGCCAGCAGCCCAGGGACTAGCGGGGGCGGGACCCAGTACTTC CASSPGTSGGGTQYF TRBJ2-5 TRBV7-9 few TRBD2
TGCAGCGTTGAAGGAGCGGGGGCTCTTACTGAAGCTTTCTTT CSVEGAGALTEAFF TRBJ1-1 TRBV29-1 - -
TGTGCCAGCCTCGATGGTAGTCAGGGGGTTAGAAGTCAGCCCCAGCATTTT CASLDGSQGVRSQPQHF TRBJ1-5 TRBV21-1 - -
TGTGCCACCGGCGGCCCTCGGACAGGGGGTGGCAATCAGCCCCAGCATTTT CATGGPRTGGGNQPQHF TRBJ1-5 TRBV19 - TRBD1
TGTGCCAGTAGCAGACAGGGGAGGAACTATGGCTACACCTTC CASSRQGRNYGYTF TRBJ1-2 TRBV19 - TRBD1
TGTGCCAGCTCACCCCTGACAGGGCAAGAGACCCAGTACTTC CASSPLTGQETQYF TRBJ2-5 TRBV18 - TRBD1
TGTGCCGTTGGAGGCGGGGGGGCGAATCAGCCCCAGCATTTT CAVGGGGANQPQHF TRBJ1-5 TRBV5-4 - -
TGTGCCAGTAGTATAGGACATTATCTGAACACTGAAGCTTTCTTT CASSIGHYLNTEAFF TRBJ1-1 TRBV19 - -
TGCAGTGCTAGTCGGACCGGAGTAGATCAGCCCCAGCATTTT CSASRTGVDQPQHF TRBJ1-5 TRBV20-1 - -
TGTGCCAGCCCTCGGGACAGGAACACTGAAGCTTTCTTT CASPRDRNTEAFF TRBJ1-1 TRBV6-5 - TRBD1
TGTGCCAGCAGCGATTATGGGGGGACTAGCAATCAGCCCCAGCATTTT CASSDYGGTSNQPQHF TRBJ1-5 TRBV7-9 few -
TGTGCCAGTAGTATAGTCCCCATGTCTGGGGCCAACGTCCTGACTTTC CASSIVPMSGANVLTF TRBJ2-6 TRBV19 - -
TGTGCCAGCAGTGCCCCCGGGACAGGGAAGACCGGGGAGCTGTTTTTT CASSAPGTGKTGELFF TRBJ2-2 TRBV25-1 - TRBD1
TGTGCCACCTCGACAGACTCTGGAAACACCATATATTTT CATSTDSGNTIYF TRBJ1-3 TRBV19 - -
TGTGCCAGCAGCTTCTTACAGGACACTGAAGCTTTCTTT CASSFLQDTEAFF TRBJ1-1 TRBV7-9 - -